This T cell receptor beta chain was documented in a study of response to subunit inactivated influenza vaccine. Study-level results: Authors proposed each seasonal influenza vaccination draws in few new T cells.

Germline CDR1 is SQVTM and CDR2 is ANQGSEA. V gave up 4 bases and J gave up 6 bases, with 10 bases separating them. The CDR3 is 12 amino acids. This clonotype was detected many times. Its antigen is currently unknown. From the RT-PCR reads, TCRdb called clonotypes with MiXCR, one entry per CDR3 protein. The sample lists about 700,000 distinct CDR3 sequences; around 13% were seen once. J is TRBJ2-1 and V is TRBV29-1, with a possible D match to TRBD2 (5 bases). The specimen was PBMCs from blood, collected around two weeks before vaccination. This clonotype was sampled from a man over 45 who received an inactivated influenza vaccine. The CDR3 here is CSVARGPNEQFF. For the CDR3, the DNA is TGCAGCGTTGCCCGGGGTCCCAATGAGCAGTTCTTC.